The clone carrying this T cell receptor beta chain was seen just once. Its antigen is not identified. The data were taken from a study of cytomegalovirus exposure and HLA in healthy donors. Study-wide results and limits: In a later analysis, common viral pathogens appeared linked to several of the most significant clusters. TCR beta sequences reportedly predicted the HLA-A and HLA-B alleles of most subjects accurately. The study listed roughly 150 cytomegalovirus-associated TCR beta chains.

V lost 3 bases and J lost 2; bases outside the gene matches: 5. Germline V gene sequence: CDR1 KGHSH, CDR2 LQKENI. CDR3 size: 15 residues. 13 Jbeta primers and 60 Vbeta primers were used for the PCR. Only in-frame clones appear in the TCRdb table, and some are missing; sequencing was by immunoSEQ multiplex PCR. The sample contains about 130,000 clones, over 75% of which appear only once. The rearrangement uses TRBV18 and TRBJ2-3, with 7 nucleotides matching TRBD2. Sequences were obtained from PBMCs. The clonotype was recovered from a boy aged 10-17 years in good health and CMV-seronegative. The CDR3 reads CASSPRGEITDTQYF. The CDR3 nucleotides are TGTGCCAGCTCACCTCGGGGGGAAATCACAGATACGCAGTATTTT.